Sequencing of this T cell receptor beta chain was carried out in a study of OX40 agonist ivuxolimab in advanced cancers. Study at large: Six ivuxolimab dose levels, 0.01 to 10 mg/kg, were given intravenously every 2 weeks. Three patients showed partial responses: one hepatocellular carcinoma and two cutaneous melanoma cases.

Germline CDR1 reads MNHNY; CDR2 reads SVGAGI (reference sequence). The V and J ends lost 10 bases and 0 bases respectively, with 10 bases between them. The CDR3 covers 13 residues. Sequencing used immunoSEQ multiplex PCR; TCRdb keeps in-frame clones, though not all of them. The table has under 50,000 clones, about nine tenths seen once; the top ten hold 32%. The source was CD4+ or CD8+ T cells sorted from blood, collected in a trial of the OX40 agonist ivuxolimab. This receptor was obtained from an adult with an advanced solid tumor such as melanoma, head and neck, liver or kidney cancer. The rearrangement joins TRBV6-6 to TRBJ1-5; no clear D. The DNA for the CDR3 is TGTGCCACCGAGAATTATAGCAATCAGCCCCAGCATTTT. Translating it yields CATENYSNQPQHF.